This T cell receptor (beta chain) was captured in a study of human T cells and chemical hapten exposure. About the research overall: Patch tests put 0.01% DPC on the upper back, read at 6 days.

From the RACE reads, TCRdb called clonotypes with MiXCR, one entry per CDR3 protein. The profile covers about 340,000 distinct CDR3 sequences, with around 7% appearing a single time and roughly 7.9% taken by the ten largest. Time point: patch test 1, 2 weeks after DPC sensitization. Specified treatment: therapeutic diphenylcyclopropenone sensitization with weekly scalp DPC. This clonotype was counted only a few times. The target antigen is unknown. Study-wide results and caveats: Expanded TCRs were compared with controls, and the expanded TCRs formed significantly more large CDR3 similarity clusters. There was no change with DPC sensitization in TCRs above 1 in 1000 frequency.

The sample was whole blood, taken in connection with sensitization to the hapten diphenylcyclopropenone (DPC). This TCR derives from a woman aged 18 to 35 with alopecia areata. Some clones in this sample may be carry-over from other donors' samples.

The DNA for the CDR3 is TGTGCCAGCAGCCCGAGGACAGTTAACTATGGCTACACCTTC. Translated: CASSPRTVNYGYTF. The rearrangement links TRBV5-4 to TRBJ1-2; maybe TRBD1 (6 bases). The CDR3 has 14 residues. V shed 4 bases and J shed 1 base, with 11 bases lying between them. Germline CDR1 reads SGHNT; CDR2 reads YYREEE (reference sequence).